This TCR beta chain is from a study of identical twins (dated by TCRdb to 2016 to 2018). In terms of the full investigation: To test whether fetal clonotypes persist, the study used deep sequencing on TCR alpha and beta repertoires from monozygotic twins, unrelated adults of various ages, and cord blood. Replicate twin experiments were performed at different times using different library preparation protocols to rule out contamination. Study-wide conclusions, independent of this receptor: Out-of-frame TCR alpha sequences shared between twins showed an excess of low generation-probability sequences compared with coincidental sharing between unrelated individuals. Fewer insertions were carried by abundant cord blood beta clonotypes; a weaker similar trend was observed in young adult naive repertoires, while no such trend was observed in memory repertoires. Conclusions relied on cross-sectional statistical analysis, since the same donors could not be followed over many years. In monozygotic twins, out-of-frame TCR alpha sharing was systematically underestimated by recombination models, although the models agreed with sharing between unrelated individuals. Zero-insertion analyses could be partly confounded by invariant T cells such as MAIT and iNKT, though diverse VJ usage argued against such confounding for most clonotypes. In beta out-of-frame sequences, excess twin sharing was weaker, because having fewer shared sequences lowered the signal-to-noise ratio.

This clonotype was recorded a few times. Its antigen is not yet known. No base quality information exists; no much larger clone differs at one position. The library came from 5' RACE. These reads were obtained on an Illumina HiSeq 2000. Template switching introduced a universal primer binding site; the final cDNA contained a unique molecular identifier, enabling accurate counting of TCR cDNA molecules. Specific primers in the conserved constant-segment region were used to synthesize first-strand cDNA for TCR alpha and beta chains. To control for contamination, every cDNA library carried two barcodes: a SMART-Mk sample barcode plus Illumina barcodes. TruSeq adapter sequences, together with Illumina sample barcodes, were added in two successive PCR steps. Sequencing of the TCR alpha and beta cDNA libraries was done on the Illumina HiSeq platform using custom primers. On the study's bioinformatics: MiGEC processed the raw reads to extract unique molecular identifiers, while MiXCR was used to determine the CDR3 positions. Recombination models were inferred per individual with the repgenHMM and IGoR tools using an EM algorithm. Shared clonotypes were analyzed with the tcR package in R, and sharing was normalized by the product of cloneset sizes. To study raw recombination free of thymic and clonal selection effects, out-of-frame nonproductive sequences were analyzed. In-frame beta chains were kept once TCRdb had trimmed the public reads at Q25 with fastp and called clones with MiXCR. For every CDR3 protein sequence, its rows merge into one entry that carries the most common genes and DNA. TCRdb, rather than the study authors, made the V and J calls. Across this sample there are approximately 680,000 distinct CDR3 sequences, with around 7.5% seen only once. In total, the top ten clones hold less than 2% of the sample.

From a lookup of the germline V gene, CDR1 and CDR2 are MNHNS and SASEGT. V has 6 bases trimmed and J has 3 bases trimmed; junction bases matching no gene number 7. There are 14 amino acids in the CDR3, from cysteine to phenylalanine inclusive. The kept DNA is CDR3 alone, 42 bases in frame from the first base. All donors were healthy Caucasians. The twin cohort consisted of three pairs of female monozygotic twins, all aged about 18 to 29 years. Peripheral blood mononuclear cells were used as the source from which RNA for TCR libraries was isolated. These sequences were also reported in another study, on yellow fever vaccine responses in identical twins. Reported in the second study: The authors reported that the T cell response to vaccination in identical twins appeared partly convergent and partly personalized. The study precisely tracked vaccine-responding T cell clones in identical twins.

The clonotype comes from a woman in her late teens or twenties in good health. Sequenced: PBMCs. Recombination linked TRBV6-1 to TRBJ2-5; TRBD2 aligns with 7 central bases. The nucleotide sequence is given as TGTGCCAGCAGGACCTTTCTAGCGGAAGAGACCCAGTACTTC. This translates into CASRTFLAEETQYF.